This T cell receptor (beta chain) was documented in a study of T-cell memory formation after mild COVID-19. The CDR3 contains 14 residues. V lost 4 bases, J lost 10 bases, and 17 bases lay in between. TCR alpha and TCR beta cDNA libraries with sample barcodes and UMIs came from 5'RACE using constant-segment primers. TCRdb fed the 5' RACE reads into MiXCR, producing one record per CDR3 protein. The repertoire includes roughly 580,000 distinct CDR3 sequences, under 20% of them detected once, and around 13% sits in the top ten. On this clonotype: Its antigen is not identified.

General study findings and limits: The main location of contracting CD4+ clones was CM and EM, and that of contracting CD8+ clones was EMRA.

Sequencing was carried out using PBMCs or a T cell subset sorted from them (not recorded which). The receptor's source is an adult woman who had mild COVID-19 (a few samples of this study predate the infection). Cell type and time point are not known. V is TRBV12-3 or TRBV12-4 and J is TRBJ1-5; D unresolved. The CDR3 DNA reads TGTGCCAGCAGTTCTGGACCGGTATTGGAACCCCAGCATTTT. Translation gives CASSSGPVLEPQHF.